Listed below are T cell receptor beta chains from one sample, sequenced in a study of PD-1 blockade in classical Hodgkin lymphoma. Measured with immunoSEQ multiplex PCR; TCRdb has only the in-frame clones, and not every one. The sample contains approximately 99,000 clones, approximately 80% of which appear only once. The sample here was peripheral blood mononuclear cells (PBMCs), taken before the second cycle of nivolumab. The receptors come from a human donor with classical Hodgkin lymphoma. The CDR3 runs from the conserved cysteine through the conserved F or W. The order of the fields is clone size, V gene, J gene, D gene, CDR3 protein, CDR3 DNA. D genes are given only for firm matches. Size is omitted from some rows. Given values are once, few, many or a class for expanded clones.

>NA|TRBV18|TRBJ1-3|NA
CASSPQGSGNTIYF
TGTGCCAGCTCACCCCAGGGAAGTGGAAACACCATATATTTT
>NA|TRBV5-8|TRBJ2-5|NA
CASSFWSETQYF
TGTGCCAGCAGCTTTTGGTCCGAGACCCAGTACTTC
>once|TRBV30|TRBJ1-2|NA
CAWDFGQINYGYTF
TGTGCCTGGGACTTCGGTCAGATAAACTATGGCTACACCTTC
>NA|TRBV11-2|TRBJ1-2|NA
CASSLSAGWGYTF
TGTGCCAGCAGCTTATCTGCAGGGTGGGGCTACACCTTC
>NA|TRBV25-1|TRBJ2-7|NA
CASSDQTYEQYF
TGTGCCAGCAGTGATCAGACCTACGAGCAGTACTTC
>NA|TRBV28|TRBJ1-1|NA
CASRLPGTEAFF
TGTGCCAGCAGACTCCCAGGGACTGAAGCTTTCTTT
>NA|TRBV5-5|TRBJ2-1|TRBD2
CASSLDLAAVYNEQFF
TGTGCCAGCAGCTTGGACCTAGCGGCCGTCTACAATGAGCAGTTCTTC
>NA|TRBV29-1|TRBJ1-1|NA
CSALSAQETEAFF
TGCAGCGCCCTCTCGGCACAGGAGACTGAAGCTTTCTTT
>once|TRBV15|TRBJ2-1|NA
CATSRASGLGNEQFF
TGTGCCACCAGCAGAGCCTCGGGTCTCGGGAATGAGCAGTTCTTC
>NA|TRBV5-1|TRBJ2-2|NA
CASSLDWRRNTGELFF
TGCGCCAGCAGCTTGGATTGGCGCAGGAACACCGGGGAGCTGTTTTTT
>NA|TRBV18|TRBJ1-3|NA
CASSPSRASTGNTIYF
TGTGCCAGCTCACCAAGCAGGGCGTCGACCGGAAACACCATATATTTT
>NA|TRBV6-1|TRBJ2-2|NA
CASRDTWSGELFF
TGTGCCTCCCGGGACACATGGTCCGGGGAGCTGTTTTTT
>NA|TRBV5-1|TRBJ2-2|TRBD2
CASSLFVAGGNTGELFF
TGCGCCAGCAGCTTGTTCGTGGCGGGAGGGAACACCGGGGAGCTGTTTTTT
>NA|TRBV28|TRBJ2-1|NA
CASSPPLAFVPLRQFF
TGTGCCAGCAGTCCCCCCCTTGCGTTTGTGCCGCTCCGGCAGTTCTTC
>NA|TRBV11-3|TRBJ2-3|TRBD2
CASSLGEGRTDTQYF
TGTGCCAGCAGCTTAGGGGAGGGCCGCACAGATACGCAGTATTTT
>NA|TRBV19|TRBJ1-4|NA
CASSEAGLNEKLFF
TGTGCCAGTAGTGAGGCAGGGCTCAATGAAAAACTGTTTTTT
>NA|TRBV5-1|TRBJ2-3|NA
CASSPGASTDTQYF
TGCGCCAGCAGCCCCGGGGCGAGCACAGATACGCAGTATTTT
>NA|TRBV5-5|TRBJ1-2|TRBD1
CASSFGTGVHGYTF
TGTGCCAGCAGCTTTGGGACAGGCGTGCATGGCTACACCTTC
>few|TRBV30|TRBJ2-7|TRBD2
CAWNPSASGRHEQYF
TGTGCCTGGAACCCCTCGGCTAGCGGGAGACACGAGCAGTACTTC
>NA|TRBV4-3|TRBJ2-1|NA
CASSQGLVVYEQFF
TGCGCCAGCAGCCAAGGCCTAGTGGTCTATGAGCAGTTCTTC
>NA|TRBV7-2|TRBJ2-1|NA
CASSRSLGGGHNEQFF
TGTGCCAGCAGCCGCAGCCTTGGGGGAGGCCACAATGAGCAGTTCTTC
>NA|TRBV7-2|TRBJ2-7|TRBD2
CASSLAAASGVRHEQYF
TGTGCCAGCAGCTTAGCGGCGGCTAGCGGGGTGCGGCACGAGCAGTACTTC
>NA|TRBV10-3|TRBJ2-2|NA
CAISEFTGELFF
TGTGCCATCAGTGAGTTCACCGGGGAGCTGTTTTTT
>NA|TRBV18|TRBJ2-1|NA
CASSTGTHRDNEQFF
TGTGCCAGCTCGACCGGGACACACAGGGACAATGAGCAGTTCTTC
>NA|TRBV7-2|TRBJ2-7|NA
CASSPGVSFAYEQYF
TGTGCCAGCAGTCCCGGGGTTTCCTTCGCCTACGAGCAGTACTTC
>few|TRBV7-2|TRBJ2-3|TRBD2
CASSFTSGRTDTQYF
TGTGCCAGCAGCTTTACTAGCGGACGCACAGATACGCAGTATTTT
>NA|TRBV27|TRBJ2-5|NA
CASRPRGAQETQYF
TGTGCCAGCAGGCCCAGAGGAGCACAAGAGACCCAGTACTTC
>NA|TRBV5-6|TRBJ2-7|TRBD2
CASSPRVGLALREQYF
TGTGCCAGCAGCCCTCGCGTGGGACTAGCGCTCCGGGAGCAGTACTTC
>NA|TRBV4-2|TRBJ2-7|NA
CASSPGRGVYEQYF
TGTGCCAGCAGCCCGGGCAGGGGCGTCTACGAGCAGTACTTC
>NA|TRBV4-1|TRBJ2-2|TRBD2
CASSPLAGGVTGELFF
TGCGCCAGCAGCCCTCTAGCGGGAGGCGTCACCGGGGAGCTGTTTTTT
>NA|TRBV19|TRBJ1-4|NA
CASSSGATNEKLFF
TGTGCCAGTAGTTCGGGGGCAACTAATGAAAAACTGTTTTTT
>NA|TRBV18|TRBJ2-2|TRBD1
CASSPQTGGTGELFF
TGTGCCAGCTCTCCCCAGACAGGGGGCACCGGGGAGCTGTTTTTT
>NA|TRBV20-1|TRBJ2-7|NA
CSAKLSYEQYF
TGCAGTGCTAAACTCTCCTACGAGCAGTACTTC
>NA|TRBV7-8|TRBJ2-7|NA
CASSLAGGPSYEQYF
TGTGCCAGCAGCTTAGCGGGGGGACCTAGCTACGAGCAGTACTTC
>NA|TRBV11-1|TRBJ2-1|NA
CASSLIGTMSSYNEQFF
TGTGCCAGCAGCTTAATTGGTACCATGAGCTCCTACAATGAGCAGTTCTTC
>NA|TRBV5-6|TRBJ2-1|TRBD2
CASSLGLAGGRRSYNEQFF
TGTGCCAGCAGCTTGGGGCTAGCGGGAGGACGCCGTTCCTACAATGAGCAGTTCTTC
>few|TRBV7-2|TRBJ2-7|TRBD2
CASRHGGGLAGGTSYEQYF
TGTGCCAGCAGACACGGCGGGGGACTAGCGGGAGGTACCTCCTACGAGCAGTACTTC
>NA|TRBV19|TRBJ1-4|NA
CASTDRLNEKLFF
TGTGCCAGTACTGACAGGCTTAATGAAAAACTGTTTTTT
>NA|TRBV19|TRBJ1-5|NA
CASSRGRGQPQHF
TGTGCCAGTAGTCGGGGCAGAGGTCAGCCCCAGCATTTT
>NA|TRBV4-1|TRBJ2-3|NA
CASSHQGVQITDTQYF
TGCGCCAGCAGCCACCAAGGGGTCCAGATCACAGATACGCAGTATTTT
>NA|TRBV7-2|TRBJ2-7|TRBD2
CASSLEGLAGGPYF
TGTGCCAGCAGCTTAGAGGGGCTAGCGGGAGGGCCGTACTTC
>NA|TRBV7-9|TRBJ2-1|NA
CASSFGLGRTNEQFF
TGTGCCAGCAGCTTCGGACTGGGTAGAACCAATGAGCAGTTCTTC
>few|TRBV5-1|TRBJ2-7|TRBD1
CASRLTGAEQYF
TGCGCCAGCAGATTAACAGGGGCCGAGCAGTACTTC
>NA|TRBV9|TRBJ1-1|NA
CASSPLLGSTEAFF
TGTGCCAGCAGCCCCCTTCTGGGTAGCACTGAAGCTTTCTTT
>NA|TRBV19|TRBJ2-1|NA
CASSINSAGEQFF
TGTGCCAGTAGTATTAACTCCGCGGGTGAGCAGTTCTTC
>NA|TRBV5-4|TRBJ2-7|NA
CASSLAGISSYEQYF
TGTGCCAGCAGCTTGGCGGGGATCTCCTCCTACGAGCAGTACTTC
>NA|TRBV18|TRBJ1-4|NA
CASSPGNEKLFF
TGTGCCAGCTCACCCGGGAACGAAAAACTGTTTTTT
>NA|TRBV15|TRBJ2-1|NA
CATSKGGLGEQFF
TGTGCCACCAGCAAGGGGGGGCTAGGGGAGCAGTTCTTC
>NA|TRBV30|TRBJ1-5|TRBD1
CAWSRQGGQPQHF
TGTGCCTGGAGCCGACAGGGTGGCCAGCCCCAGCATTTT
>NA|TRBV11-2|TRBJ2-1|NA
CASSFGRGQGKREQFF
TGTGCCAGCAGCTTCGGGAGGGGACAGGGTAAAAGGGAGCAGTTCTTC
>NA|TRBV7-9|TRBJ1-2|NA
CASSASNYGYTF
TGTGCCAGCAGCGCGAGTAACTATGGCTACACCTTC